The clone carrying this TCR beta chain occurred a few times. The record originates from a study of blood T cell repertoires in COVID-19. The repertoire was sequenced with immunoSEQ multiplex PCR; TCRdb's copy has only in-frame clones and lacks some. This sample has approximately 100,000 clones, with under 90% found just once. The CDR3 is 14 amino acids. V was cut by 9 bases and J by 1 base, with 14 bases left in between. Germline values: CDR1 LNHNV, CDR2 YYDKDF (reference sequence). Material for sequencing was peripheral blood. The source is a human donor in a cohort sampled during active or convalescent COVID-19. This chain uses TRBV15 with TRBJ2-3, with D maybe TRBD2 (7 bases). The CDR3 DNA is TGTGCCACTACCGGAGGGGGGGGCACAGATACGCAGTATTTT. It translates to CATTGGGGTDTQYF.